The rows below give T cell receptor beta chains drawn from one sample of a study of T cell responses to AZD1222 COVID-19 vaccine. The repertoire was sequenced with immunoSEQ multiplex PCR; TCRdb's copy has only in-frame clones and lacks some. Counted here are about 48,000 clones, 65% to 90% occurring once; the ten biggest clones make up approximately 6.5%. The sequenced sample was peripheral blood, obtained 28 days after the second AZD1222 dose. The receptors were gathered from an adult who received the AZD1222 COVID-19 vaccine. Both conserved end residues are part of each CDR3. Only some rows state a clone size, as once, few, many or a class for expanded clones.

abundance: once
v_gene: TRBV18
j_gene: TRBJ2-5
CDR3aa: CASSPPGGPQETQYF

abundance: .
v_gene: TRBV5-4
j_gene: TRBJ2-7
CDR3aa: CASSSQRSSYEQYF

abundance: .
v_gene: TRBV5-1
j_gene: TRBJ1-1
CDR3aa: CASSLGGENTEAFF

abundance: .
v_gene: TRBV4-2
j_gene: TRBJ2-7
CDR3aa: CASSREITYEQYF

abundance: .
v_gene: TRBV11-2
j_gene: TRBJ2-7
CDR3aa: CASSEKLNEQYF

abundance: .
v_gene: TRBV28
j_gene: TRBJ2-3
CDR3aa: CASSDGSTDTQYF

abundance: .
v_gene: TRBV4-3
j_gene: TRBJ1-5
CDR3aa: CASSQDRSQGGNQPQHF

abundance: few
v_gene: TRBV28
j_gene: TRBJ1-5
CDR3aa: CASSLLQGNQPQHF

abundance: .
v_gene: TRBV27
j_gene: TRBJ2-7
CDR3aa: CASHRSGTLGEQYF

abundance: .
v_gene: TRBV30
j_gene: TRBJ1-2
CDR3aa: CAWSVLNHYGYTF